This TCR beta chain was identified during a study of human T cells and chemical hapten exposure. Study at large: Small pooled library volume differences mainly caused per-sample TCR yield variation. Study-wide points: High-frequency TCRs, those above 1 in 1000, stayed the same after DPC sensitization. Each of the donors had alopecia, so their immune responses may not resemble those of healthy people.

This clonotype was seen only a few times. No antigen is known for it. TCRdb re-analysed the RACE reads in MiXCR, keeping a single row per CDR3 protein. The sample consists of tens of thousands of distinct CDR3 sequences, about 8.9% of them appearing once. Time point reported: pre-sensitization, week 0. Treatment specified: therapeutic diphenylcyclopropenone sensitization with weekly scalp DPC. The source material was whole blood, sampled in connection with sensitization to the hapten diphenylcyclopropenone (DPC). This TCR derives from a woman aged 40 to 50 with alopecia areata. Some clones in this sample may be carry-over from other donors' samples.

CDR3: CASSYNGRGAFF. DNA of the CDR3: TGTGCCAGCAGTTACAATGGGCGCGGAGCTTTCTTT. This chain connects TRBV6-5 to TRBJ1-1; D gene unclear. The V gene's germline CDR1 is MNHEY and CDR2 SVGAGI. Deletions cut 2 bases from V and 10 bases from J, with 11 bases between. The CDR3 is 12 amino acids.